A single sample is the source of the 8 T cell receptor beta chains below, sequenced in a study of blood T cell repertoires in COVID-19. Some clones are missing from TCRdb's copy, which holds only in-frame ones; the method was immunoSEQ multiplex PCR. The repertoire consists of about 380,000 clones, with about 85% occurring once and the leading ten covering 3.5% to 4%. The sample consisted of peripheral blood. The source is a woman between 18 and 29 years old with acute or convalescent COVID-19.

This clone was observed a handful of times. The chain is built from TRBV7-9 and TRBJ1-1; 7 bases are a match to TRBD1. The V segment lost 5 bases and the J segment 4 bases; nucleotides outside the gene matches: 7. The CDR3 length is 14 residues. Germline V lookup: CDR1 SEHNR, CDR2 FQNEAQ (reference sequence). CDR3 sequence (DNA): TGTGCCAGCAGCCCCCGGGACAGCGGCACTGAAGCTTTCTTT. Its translation: CASSPRDSGTEAFF.

CDR3 region: CASSQRTNYGYTF. CDR3 DNA sequence: TGCGCCAGCAGCCAACGTACTAACTATGGCTACACCTTC. The chain has TRBV4-1 and TRBJ1-2; no firm D call. In germline, CDR1 is MGHRA, CDR2 YSYEKL. This CDR3 spans 13 amino acids. V lost 2 bases, J lost 0 bases, and 4 bases lay in between.

The chain has TRBV5-4 and TRBJ2-1; TRBD2 matches 9 bases. V lost 0 bases to trimming and J lost 9 bases; unmatched junction nucleotides: 7. CDR1 SGHNT and CDR2 YYREEE come from the germline V gene (reference sequence). This CDR3 comprises 15 residues. The CDR3 loop reads CASSLGNSGGREQFF. The CDR3 nucleotides read TGTGCCAGCAGCTTGGGAAATAGCGGGGGACGTGAGCAGTTCTTC.

V usage is TRBV20-1 and J usage is TRBJ1-2; D possibly corresponds to TRBD1 (5 bases). CDR3 length: 13 residues. With 3 bases removed from V and 8 bases from J, the gap between germline ends came to 16 bases. CDR1 and CDR2 from the germline V gene are DFQATT and SNEGSKA (reference sequence). The CDR3 here is CSASEEGPDGYTF. CDR3 coding DNA: TGCAGTGCTAGTGAGGAGGGGCCTGACGGCTACACCTTC.

The chain uses TRBV7-9 and TRBJ1-3; 8 bases match TRBD1. CDR1 and CDR2 from the germline V gene are SEHNR and FQNEAQ (reference sequence). V shed 5 bases and J 0 bases; nucleotides not matched to a gene: 6. The CDR3 covers 16 residues. The CDR3 sequence: CASSRTGILSGNTIYF. The CDR3 DNA is TGTGCCAGCAGCCGGACAGGGATCCTCTCTGGAAACACCATATATTTT. The full variable domain, with the rest looked up from reference TRBV7-9 and TRBJ1-3, is DTGVSQNPRHKITKRGQNVTFRCDPISEHNRLYWYRQTLGQGPEFLTYFQNEAQLEKSRLLSDRFSAERPKGSFSTLEIQRTEQGDSAMYLCASSRTGILSGNTIYFGEGSWLTVV.

J is TRBJ2-5 and V is TRBV5-1; 11 bases fit TRBD2. The J segment lost 2 bases and the V segment lost 4 bases, leaving 7 bases of the junction unmatched. The CDR3 length is 16 residues. The germline gives CDR1 SGHRS, CDR2 YFSETQ. In nucleotides, the CDR3 is TGCGCCAGCAGCCTCGGGACTAGCGGCCTACAAGAGACCCAGTACTTC. Translated: CASSLGTSGLQETQYF.

This chain connects TRBV19 to TRBJ1-6; D might be TRBD1 (5 bases). There are 14 residues in the CDR3. CDR1 and CDR2 from the germline V gene are LNHDA and SQIVND (reference sequence). Deletions cut 2 bases from V and 9 bases from J, with 11 bases between. The CDR3 is CASSISPTGSPLHF. As DNA, the CDR3 is TGTGCCAGTAGTATAAGTCCTACAGGTTCACCCCTCCACTTT.

The sample holds a few counts of this clone. V gene TRBV3-1 (or the pseudogene TRBV3-2) combines with J gene TRBJ1-2, with D unclear. Trimming cost V 0 bases and J 2 bases, with 7 bases left between them. The CDR3 runs 14 residues. Germline V gene lookup returns CDR1 LGHDT and CDR2 YNNKEL (reference sequence). This CDR3 reads CASSQEYQNYGYTF. DNA of the CDR3: TGTGCCAGCAGCCAAGAATACCAGAACTATGGCTACACCTTC.